The next 9 T cell receptor beta chains were all read from a single sample in a study of T cell responses to AZD1222 COVID-19 vaccine. The table came from immunoSEQ multiplex PCR; TCRdb's copy has only in-frame clones and leaves some out. The repertoire holds 210,000 or so clones, with about 94% as singletons. The specimen was peripheral blood, collected 28 days after the second dose of the MenACWY control vaccine. These receptors all stem from an adult who received the MenACWY meningococcal vaccine as a control.

V usage is TRBV27 and J usage is TRBJ1-2; no reliable D call. Trimming left V 6 bases short and J 4 bases short, with 12 bases between. Germline V lookup: CDR1 MNHEY, CDR2 SMNVEV (reference sequence). This CDR3 region has 13 residues. DNA of the CDR3: TGTGCCAGCAGCAGTGGGGTGCTCTATGGCTACACCTTC. Translating it yields CASSSGVLYGYTF.

The chain recombines TRBV12-3 or TRBV12-4 with TRBJ1-1, with D possibly TRBD1 on 6 matching bases. Trimming stripped 5 bases from V and 8 bases from J, with 15 bases between. The length of the CDR3 is 13 residues. CDR3 in amino acids: CASSPPSGEEAFF. The CDR3 DNA reads as TGTGCCAGCAGTCCACCTTCAGGGGAAGAAGCTTTCTTT.

As to this clone: At one of its ends the junction is not consistent with the germline gene, which may arise from a read error. CDR3 region: CASSLETGTGHEQYF. DNA of the CDR3: TGTGCTAGCAGCTTGGAAACCGGGACAGGGCACGAGCAGTACTTC. The rearrangement links TRBV7-7 to TRBJ2-7; 9 nucleotides match TRBD1. Germline V gives CDR1 SSHAT, CDR2 FNYEAQ (reference sequence). There are 15 residues in the CDR3.

The chain links TRBV12-3 or TRBV12-4 to TRBJ1-4; D call uncertain. This CDR3 region has 13 residues. V was shortened by 3 bases and J by 5 bases, with 7 bases between the two germline ends. The CDR3 spells CASSLSPNEKLFF. The CDR3 nucleotides are TGTGCCAGCAGTTTGTCCCCAAATGAAAAACTGTTTTTT.

The gene calls are TRBV7-2 and TRBJ2-7; 8 bases agree with TRBD2. The CDR3 is 14 amino acids. Germline loops: CDR1 SGHTA, CDR2 FQGNSA. Trimming removed 4 bases from V and 3 bases from J; junction bases left unmatched: 5. The DNA for the CDR3 is TGTGCCAGCAGCTCGGGACTAGTTGGCTACGAGCAGTACTTC. Amino acid sequence: CASSSGLVGYEQYF. Combining the CDR3 with reference TRBV7-2 and TRBJ2-7 gives the whole variable domain GAGVSQSPSNKVTEKGKDVELRCDPISGHTALYWYRQSLGQGLEFLIYFQGNSAPDKSGLPSDRFSAERTGGSVSTLTIQRTQQEDSAVYLCASSSGLVGYEQYFGPGTRLTVT.

The V and J genes are TRBV28 and TRBJ1-5; 10 bases match TRBD1. The CDR3 has 15 amino acids. CDR1 and CDR2 (germline): MDHEN, SYDVKM. Unmatched junction bases numbered 7, after V lost 5 bases and J lost 6 bases. This CDR3 reads CASSAPGQGIQPQHF. The CDR3 DNA is TGTGCCAGCAGTGCCCCGGGACAGGGGATTCAGCCCCAGCATTTT.

The chain combines TRBV19 with TRBJ1-2; D call uncertain. CDR3 length: 15 residues. Per germline, CDR1 LNHDA and CDR2 SQIVND (reference sequence). V was clipped by 5 bases and J by 3 bases, with 16 bases between them. The CDR3 is CASSPRPKPDYGYTF. In nucleotides, the CDR3 is TGTGCCAGTAGTCCCCGACCGAAACCGGACTATGGCTACACCTTC.

The rearrangement uses TRBV30 and TRBJ2-1; tentative D call: TRBD2 (5 bases). Germline V gives CDR1 GTSNPN, CDR2 SVGIG (reference sequence). The V gene lost 2 bases and the J gene lost 6 bases, with 8 bases spanning the gap. This CDR3 is 12 amino acids long. The DNA of the CDR3 is TGTGCCTGGAGTTATAGCGTCAATGAGCAGTTCTTC. It specifies CAWSYSVNEQFF.

V gene TRBV18 combines with J gene TRBJ1-2; TRBD1 aligns across 7 bases. Germline trimming cut 4 bases from V and 8 bases from J; bases unmatched to any gene: 7. The CDR3 consists of 13 residues. Germline lookup yields CDR1 KGHSH and CDR2 LQKENI. In DNA, the CDR3 is TGTGCCAGCTCACGAGACAGGGAGGGAGGCTACACCTTC. Its protein is CASSRDREGGYTF.